The 21 T cell receptor beta chains given below trace back to one sample, sequenced in a study of Ad26.COV2.S vaccination and SARS-CoV-2 variants. Only in-frame clones appear in the TCRdb table, and some are missing; sequencing was by immunoSEQ multiplex PCR. The repertoire holds 300,000 to 400,000 clones, roughly nine tenths seen once, with around 5.5% in the top ten. Treatment in this sample: about 20 received Ad26.COV2.S at low or high dose, single or two shots; about 5 received placebo; per-sample allocation not given. On day 63 after the first injection, vaccine and placebo recipients gave samples. Sequenced here: peripheral blood, sampled in a trial of Ad26.COV2.S vaccine versus placebo. The receptors were sampled from a person between 18 and 65 years old who received the Ad26.COV2.S COVID-19 vaccine or a placebo.

The chain couples TRBV6-5 to TRBJ2-1; no firm D call. V lost 0 bases and J lost 6, with 15 bases in between. This CDR3 is 16 amino acids long. Germline V gene sequence: CDR1 MNHEY, CDR2 SVGAGI. CDR3 sequence: CASSYSRTNPVNEQFF. CDR3 sequence (DNA): TGTGCCAGCAGTTACTCGAGAACCAATCCCGTCAATGAGCAGTTCTTC.

CDR3 in amino acids: CASSQEWMNTEAFF. CDR3 nucleotides: TGCGCCAGCAGCCAAGAATGGATGAACACTGAAGCTTTCTTT. V is TRBV4-1 and J is TRBJ1-1; D is uncertain. CDR3 length: 14 residues. V gave up 0 bases and J gave up 0 bases, with 5 bases separating them. CDR1 MGHRA and CDR2 YSYEKL come from the germline V gene.

The V and J genes are TRBV10-3 and TRBJ2-7; the D call may be TRBD1 or TRBD2 (5 bases each). Deletions cut 8 bases from V and 0 bases from J, with 17 bases between. The CDR3 sequence is 15 residues long. Looked up from germline, CDR1 is ENHRY and CDR2 is SYGVKD. CDR3 residues: CAIGGTQKASYEQYF. As DNA, the CDR3 is TGTGCCATCGGGGGAACGCAAAAGGCCTCCTACGAGCAGTACTTC.

The chain recombines TRBV7-9 with TRBJ1-2, with 8 bases that match TRBD1. This CDR3 comprises 15 residues. Trimming removed 7 bases from V and 3 bases from J; junction bases left unmatched: 10. Germline lookup yields CDR1 SEHNR and CDR2 FQNEAQ (reference sequence). DNA of the CDR3: TGTGCCAGCATCCATTCAGGGGGCCCCGACTATGGCTACACCTTC. Residues: CASIHSGGPDYGYTF.

V and J are TRBV11-2 and TRBJ2-3; no definite D call. The CDR3 spans 14 residues. Trimming cost V 2 bases and J 0 bases, with 6 bases left between them. Germline CDR1 SGHAT, CDR2 FQNNGV. CDR3 coding DNA: TGTGCCAGCAGCTTACGTTTTAGCACAGATACGCAGTATTTT. Translating it yields CASSLRFSTDTQYF. Variable domain in full (rest from reference TRBV11-2 and TRBJ2-3): EAGVAQSPRYKIIEKRQSVAFWCNPISGHATLYWYQQILGQGPKLLIQFQNNGVVDDSQLPKDRFSAERLKGVDSTLKIQPAKLEDSAVYLCASSLRFSTDTQYFGPGTRLTVL.

The chain combines TRBV4-3 with TRBJ2-2; 12 positions match TRBD2. The CDR3 has 18 residues. Germline V gene lookup returns CDR1 LGHNA and CDR2 YSLEER. The J segment lost 2 bases and the V segment lost 0 bases, leaving 4 bases of the junction unmatched. CDR3 residues: CASSQETGLAGNTGELFF. The DNA of the CDR3 is TGCGCCAGCAGCCAAGAGACAGGACTAGCGGGAAACACCGGGGAGCTGTTTTTT.

This sequence joins TRBV3-1 (or the pseudogene TRBV3-2) and TRBJ1-1, with 7 bases aligning to TRBD1. This CDR3 region has 15 residues. Trimming at V came to 0 bases and at J to 3 bases, leaving 4 bases not matched to a gene. CDR1 is LGHDT, CDR2 YNNKEL, per germline (reference sequence). The CDR3 loop reads CASSQDSTGYTEAFF. The DNA for the CDR3 is TGTGCCAGCAGCCAAGACTCGACAGGGTACACTGAAGCTTTCTTT.

V is TRBV7-2 and J is TRBJ1-5; a weak D match, TRBD1 (5 bases). Germline V CDR1 and CDR2: SGHTA, FQGNSA. V gave up 5 bases and J gave up 5 bases, with 10 bases separating them. The CDR3 extends over 13 amino acids. DNA for the CDR3: TGTGCCAGCAGCGGACGGGGGGATCAGCCCCAGCATTTT. It specifies CASSGRGDQPQHF. Filled out from reference TRBV7-2 and TRBJ1-5, the complete variable domain reads GAGVSQSPSNKVTEKGKDVELRCDPISGHTALYWYRQSLGQGLEFLIYFQGNSAPDKSGLPSDRFSAERTGGSVSTLTIQRTQQEDSAVYLCASSGRGDQPQHFGDGTRLSIL.

The chain carries TRBV5-4 and TRBJ2-7; 10 nucleotides agree with TRBD2. With V trimmed by 2 bases and J by 2 bases, 4 bases remained unmatched. There are 15 residues in the CDR3. Per germline, CDR1 SGHNT and CDR2 YYREEE (reference sequence). The DNA of the CDR3 is TGTGCCAGCAGCTTTCATAGCGGGGGGCCCTACGAGCAGTACTTC. Protein sequence: CASSFHSGGPYEQYF. Supplemented by reference TRBV5-4 and TRBJ2-7, the full variable domain reads ETGVTQSPTHLIKTRGQQVTLRCSSQSGHNTVSWYQQALGQGPQFIFQYYREEENGRGNFPPRFSGLQFPNYSSELNVNALELDDSALYLCASSFHSGGPYEQYFGPGTRLTVT.

The chain uses TRBV7-7 and TRBJ1-4; weak D call: TRBD1 (5 bases). This CDR3 region has 16 residues. Germline CDR1 reads SSHAT; CDR2 reads FNYEAQ (reference sequence). V lost 2 bases and J 5 bases, leaving 15 bases between the germline ends. CDR3 protein: CASSLWEGRTNEKLFF. CDR3 nucleotides: TGTGCCAGCAGCTTATGGGAGGGGCGGACCAATGAAAAACTGTTTTTT.

The chain recombines TRBV5-1 with TRBJ2-1; the D gene is possibly TRBD1 (6 bases). V was trimmed by 4 bases and J by 3 bases, leaving 11 bases between them. Looked up from germline, CDR1 is SGHRS and CDR2 is YFSETQ. This CDR3 is 14 amino acids long. For the CDR3, the DNA is TGCGCCAGCAGCCTCACGGACAGCTACAATGAGCAGTTCTTC. It encodes CASSLTDSYNEQFF.

The count of this clone is one. The chain uses TRBV27 and TRBJ2-5; TRBD2 aligns across 8 bases. Unmatched junction bases numbered 10, after V lost 5 bases and J lost 5 bases. Per germline, CDR1 MNHEY and CDR2 SMNVEV (reference sequence). This CDR3 region has 15 residues. The CDR3 loop is CASSPPGGPRETQYF. As DNA, the CDR3 is TGTGCCAGCAGTCCCCCGGGAGGGCCTCGGGAGACCCAGTACTTC.

The chain combines TRBV9 with TRBJ2-1, with 9 bases aligning to TRBD2. With 1 base clipped from V and 8 bases from J, the junction kept 7 bases outside the gene matches. Germline CDR1 is SGDLS and CDR2 is YYNGEE. CDR3 length: 15 amino acids. CDR3 DNA sequence: TGTGCCAGCAGCGTACTCGCGGGAGGGCCAGATGAGCAGTTCTTC. Protein product: CASSVLAGGPDEQFF.

The sample holds a few counts of this clone. The chain couples TRBV7-9 to TRBJ1-2; TRBD1 agrees at 9 bases. The CDR3 is made up of 13 amino acids. V lost 4 bases to trimming and J lost 10 bases; unmatched junction nucleotides: 7. In germline, CDR1 is SEHNR, CDR2 FQNEAQ (reference sequence). The CDR3 reads CASSWDRESFYTF. The CDR3 DNA reads as TGTGCCAGCAGCTGGGACAGGGAGTCGTTCTACACCTTC.

The chain employs TRBV7-2 and TRBJ2-1; 7 nucleotides agree with TRBD2. Germline V gives CDR1 SGHTA, CDR2 FQGNSA. V gave up 1 base and J gave up 3 bases; unmatched junction bases: 3. The CDR3 has 15 amino acids. CDR3 loop: CASSLVGGSYNEQFF. CDR3 bases: TGTGCCAGCAGCTTAGTGGGAGGGAGCTACAATGAGCAGTTCTTC.

This clone was observed once. This chain joins TRBV7-2 and TRBJ1-2; 12 bases align to TRBD1. Germline lookup yields CDR1 SGHTA and CDR2 FQGNSA. The CDR3 is 16 amino acids. V trimming: 4 bases; J trimming: 6 bases; junction bases outside the gene matches: 9. The CDR3 spells CASSSAGTGGSDGYTF. For the CDR3, the DNA is TGTGCCAGCAGCTCGGCCGGGACAGGGGGCTCCGATGGCTACACCTTC.

The rearrangement joins TRBV7-2 to TRBJ2-3; 7 bases match TRBD2. Germline V gene data show CDR1 as SGHTA and CDR2 as FQGNSA. The CDR3 contains 15 residues. After removal of 7 bases from V and 1 base from J, the junction contained 8 bases not matched to a gene. The CDR3 DNA reads as TGTGCCAGCAAAATAGCGGGTGGGGGCACAGATACGCAGTATTTT. Its translation is CASKIAGGGTDTQYF. Combining the CDR3 with reference TRBV7-2 and TRBJ2-3 gives the whole variable domain GAGVSQSPSNKVTEKGKDVELRCDPISGHTALYWYRQSLGQGLEFLIYFQGNSAPDKSGLPSDRFSAERTGGSVSTLTIQRTQQEDSAVYLCASKIAGGGTDTQYFGPGTRLTVL.

J is TRBJ2-5 and V is TRBV9; 11 bases map to TRBD2. This CDR3 is 21 amino acids long. Germline V CDR1 and CDR2: SGDLS, YYNGEE. Trimming at V came to 3 bases and at J to 5 bases, leaving 24 bases not matched to a gene. CDR3 DNA sequence: TGTGCCAGCAGCGGTATAGGGCCCCCGACTAGCGGGACCGGCGGGCCGGAGACCCAGTACTTC. Translation: CASSGIGPPTSGTGGPETQYF.

The chain carries TRBV6-2 or TRBV6-3 and TRBJ2-1, with 12 positions matching TRBD2. CDR3 length: 18 amino acids. V lost 4 bases to trimming and J lost 0 bases; unmatched junction nucleotides: 7. Per the germline V gene, CDR1 is MNHEY and CDR2 is SVGEGT. This chain's CDR3 is CASSFSRTSGVSYNEQFF. The CDR3 DNA is TGTGCCAGCAGTTTCAGCCGGACTAGCGGGGTCTCCTACAATGAGCAGTTCTTC.

The rearrangement joins TRBV3-1 (or the pseudogene TRBV3-2) to TRBJ1-2; D is undetermined. The CDR3 is 12 amino acids. CDR1 is LGHDT and CDR2 is YNNKEL in the germline V gene (reference sequence). V was clipped by 2 bases and J by 3 bases, with 4 bases between them. CDR3 sequence: CASSQPYYGYTF. The CDR3 coding sequence is TGTGCCAGCAGCCAACCCTACTATGGCTACACCTTC.

This chain connects TRBV6-5 to TRBJ1-6; 9 positions match TRBD1. CDR3 size: 13 residues. Germline V lookup: CDR1 MNHEY, CDR2 SVGAGI. V dropped 6 bases and J dropped 9; count of bases not matched to a gene: 3. The CDR3 region is CASSQQGASPLHF. In nucleotides, the CDR3 is TGTGCCAGCAGCCAACAGGGGGCTTCACCCCTCCACTTT.